Following are 25 T cell receptor beta chains from one sample sequenced in a study of blood T cell repertoires in COVID-19. Measured with immunoSEQ multiplex PCR; TCRdb has only the in-frame clones, and not every one. This table has about 280,000 clones, roughly 90% appearing once. The sample comprised peripheral blood. The receptor source for this set is an older woman with COVID-19, enrolled during active disease.

The chain couples TRBV11-2 to TRBJ2-5; TRBD2 might be the D (6 bases). V dropped 5 bases and J dropped 2 bases, with 18 bases sitting between them. CDR1 and CDR2 (germline): SGHAT, FQNNGV. The CDR3 is 16 amino acids. The DNA of the CDR3 is TGTGCCAGCAGCCCATCACGGGGGAGCTTGCAAGAGACCCAGTACTTC. Translating it yields CASSPSRGSLQETQYF.

The gene calls are TRBV29-1 and TRBJ2-5; 7 nucleotides match TRBD2. Germline V CDR1 and CDR2: SQVTM, ANQGSEA. The ends lost 1 base at V and 5 bases at J; junction bases unmatched: 1. This CDR3 has 12 amino acids. Here the CDR3 reads CSVEVGGETQYF. The CDR3 DNA reads TGCAGCGTTGAAGTCGGGGGGGAGACCCAGTACTTC.

This chain connects TRBV7-9 to TRBJ1-4; D might be TRBD1 (5 bases). Trimming removed 8 bases at V and 4 bases at J, with 11 bases between. The CDR3 spans 13 residues. CDR1 and CDR2 from the germline V gene are SEHNR and FQNEAQ (reference sequence). In DNA form, the CDR3 reads TGTGCCAGCGGGAGGGGCCTTAATGAAAAACTGTTTTTT. This codes for CASGRGLNEKLFF.

CDR3 loop: CASSPGRGKGDGYTF. The CDR3 coding sequence is TGTGCCAGCAGCCCAGGGAGGGGGAAAGGCGATGGCTACACCTTC. The V gene is TRBV11-2, the J gene TRBJ1-2; D may be TRBD1 (6 bases). CDR1 is SGHAT and CDR2 is FQNNGV in the germline V gene. The CDR3 loop spans 15 amino acids. V was shortened by 5 bases and J by 6 bases, with 19 bases between the two germline ends.

The chain has TRBV5-1 and TRBJ1-1; 9 bases agree with TRBD1. Germline trimming cut 5 bases from V and 4 bases from J; bases unmatched to any gene: 6. CDR1 is SGHRS, CDR2 YFSETQ, per germline. The CDR3 spans 14 residues. The CDR3: CASRDDRGATEAFF. CDR3 DNA: TGCGCCAGCAGGGACGACAGGGGGGCCACTGAAGCTTTCTTT.

The chain recombines TRBV12-3 or TRBV12-4 with TRBJ1-1, with 9 bases fitting TRBD1. V shed 7 bases, J shed 11 bases, and the junction held 8 bases outside the gene matches. The CDR3 has 12 residues. CDR3 protein: CASKYDDRGAFF. The CDR3 DNA reads TGTGCCAGCAAGTACGATGACAGGGGGGCTTTCTTT.

The chain couples TRBV5-6 to TRBJ1-2; 8 nucleotides match TRBD1. Germline lookup yields CDR1 SGHDT and CDR2 YYEEEE. There are 14 residues in the CDR3. The V and J ends lost 3 bases and 1 base, in that order; junction bases with no gene match: 2. The CDR3, as DNA: TGTGCCAGCAGCTGGGGACAGGTTAACTATGGCTACACCTTC. Amino acid sequence: CASSWGQVNYGYTF. Variable domain in full (rest from reference TRBV5-6 and TRBJ1-2): DAGVTQSPTHLIKTRGQQVTLRCSPKSGHDTVSWYQQALGQGPQFIFQYYEEEERQRGNFPDRFSGHQFPNYSSELNVNALLLGDSALYLCASSWGQVNYGYTFGSGTRLTVV.

The count of this clone is one. The gene calls are TRBV30 and TRBJ2-5; 8 bases are a match to TRBD2. The CDR3 loop spans 15 amino acids. Germline V lookup: CDR1 GTSNPN, CDR2 SVGIG (reference sequence). With 0 bases clipped from V and 4 bases from J, the junction kept 7 bases outside the gene matches. This chain's CDR3 is CAWSVGLAGGETQYF. The CDR3 DNA is TGTGCCTGGAGTGTAGGCCTAGCGGGCGGAGAGACCCAGTACTTC.

The chain has TRBV9 and TRBJ1-5; D remains unclear. CDR3 length: 13 residues. Germline CDR1 reads SGDLS; CDR2 reads YYNGEE. Trimming removed 0 bases at V and 5 bases at J, with 6 bases between. The CDR3 protein is CASSVAPHQPQHF. CDR3 nucleotide sequence: TGTGCCAGCAGCGTAGCTCCTCATCAGCCCCAGCATTTT.

V gene TRBV5-1 combines with J gene TRBJ2-3; 14 bases are a match to TRBD2. The germline V gene has CDR1 SGHRS and CDR2 YFSETQ. V lost 4 bases, J lost 5 bases, and 6 bases stayed unmatched. CDR3 length equals 16 residues. DNA for the CDR3: TGCGCCAGCAGCGCCTGGACTAGCGGGGGGCTAGATACGCAGTATTTT. This codes for CASSAWTSGGLDTQYF. The full variable domain, its missing parts supplied by reference TRBV5-1 and TRBJ2-3, is KAGVTQTPRYLIKTRGQQVTLSCSPISGHRSVSWYQQTPGQGLQFLFEYFSETQRNKGNFPGRFSGRQFSNSRSEMNVSTLELGDSALYLCASSAWTSGGLDTQYFGPGTRLTVL.

This clone is a singleton in its sample. The chain has TRBV7-9 and TRBJ2-3; D is perhaps TRBD1 (7 bases). Germline CDR1 is SEHNR and CDR2 is FQNEAQ (reference sequence). The V end lost 2 bases, the J end lost 3 bases, and 15 bases lay between the germline ends. The CDR3 length is 16 residues. The CDR3 nucleotides read TGTGCCAGCAGCTTAAGAGCCCAGGGGGGAACAGATACGCAGTATTTT. Residues: CASSLRAQGGTDTQYF. The full variable domain, with the rest looked up from reference TRBV7-9 and TRBJ2-3, is DTGVSQNPRHKITKRGQNVTFRCDPISEHNRLYWYRQTLGQGPEFLTYFQNEAQLEKSRLLSDRFSAERPKGSFSTLEIQRTEQGDSAMYLCASSLRAQGGTDTQYFGPGTRLTVL.

The V and J genes are TRBV27 and TRBJ2-2, with D possibly being TRBD1 (5 bases). The CDR3 spans 14 residues. The V gene's germline CDR1 is MNHEY and CDR2 SMNVEV (reference sequence). V dropped 4 bases and J dropped 2 bases, with 8 bases sitting between them. The CDR3 is CASSSQGNTGELFF. CDR3 coding DNA: TGTGCCAGCAGTTCGCAGGGAAACACCGGGGAGCTGTTTTTT.

In DNA form, the CDR3 reads TGTGCCAGCAGCTTACTCGGCCCAGGTTCTGGGGCCAACGTCCTGACTTTC. This sequence encodes CASSLLGPGSGANVLTF. The chain joins TRBV7-2 to TRBJ2-6; D not resolved. V lost 2 bases and J 1 base, leaving 12 bases between the germline ends. Germline V CDR1 and CDR2: SGHTA, FQGNSA. The CDR3 has 17 amino acids.

V is TRBV28 and J is TRBJ2-2; TRBD2 might be the D (6 bases). In germline, CDR1 is MDHEN, CDR2 SYDVKM. V was pared by 11 bases and J by 3 bases, with 16 bases between. The CDR3 runs to 14 residues. The CDR3 spells CAATKGEDTGELFF. Here the CDR3 DNA reads TGTGCCGCCACCAAAGGGGAGGACACCGGGGAGCTGTTTTTT.

This clone was seen more than once but under ten times. J is TRBJ2-2 and V is TRBV7-3, with 10 bases that match TRBD1. V shed 5 bases, J shed 7 bases, and the junction held 10 bases outside the gene matches. Germline assignment: CDR1 SGHTA and CDR2 FQGTGA. The CDR3 is 16 amino acids. The CDR3 DNA reads TGTGCCAGCAGCGCCCGGGACAGGGGTACGGGCGGGGAGCTGTTTTTT. Translated: CASSARDRGTGGELFF.

CDR3 residues: CASSLSGGGTSGANVLTF. The CDR3 DNA reads as TGTGCCAGCAGCTTATCGGGGGGCGGGACCTCTGGGGCCAACGTCCTGACTTTC. The chain joins TRBV7-9 to TRBJ2-6; possibly TRBD2 for D (7 bases). Between the trimmed V and J ends, which lost 2 bases and 0 bases, there was a span of 14 bases. The CDR3 extends over 18 amino acids. In germline, CDR1 is SEHNR, CDR2 FQNEAQ (reference sequence).

The rearrangement uses TRBV30 and TRBJ2-5, with 12 bases identical to TRBD1. This CDR3 is 15 amino acids long. Trimming removed 4 bases from V and 5 bases from J; junction bases left unmatched: 8. Germline lookup yields CDR1 GTSNPN and CDR2 SVGIG (reference sequence). The CDR3 DNA reads TGTGCCTGGACTAGGGGACAGGGGGCGCAGGAGACCCAGTACTTC. Residues: CAWTRGQGAQETQYF.

A note on this clone: This sample includes further DNA sequences coding for the same CDR3. The gene calls are TRBV19 and TRBJ1-1; maybe TRBD1 (5 bases). The CDR3 has 13 residues. CDR1 and CDR2 from the germline V gene are LNHDA and SQIVND (reference sequence). V was trimmed by 4 bases and J by 5 bases, leaving 11 bases between them. The CDR3 reads CASSNAGRTEAFF. CDR3 nucleotide sequence: TGTGCCAGTAGTAATGCAGGGCGGACTGAAGCTTTCTTT. Complete variable domain (other parts from reference TRBV19 and TRBJ1-1): DGGITQSPKYLFRKEGQNVTLSCEQNLNHDAMYWYRQDPGQGLRLIYYSQIVNDFQKGDIAEGYSVSREKKESFPLTVTSAQKNPTAFYLCASSNAGRTEAFFGQGTRLTVV.

This clone showed up just a few times. This chain connects TRBV2 to TRBJ1-1, with D tentatively TRBD1 (5 bases). CDR1 is SNHLY, CDR2 FYNNEI, per germline. The V end was cut by 7 bases, the J end by 7 bases, with 16 bases between. This CDR3 comprises 13 residues. This chain's CDR3 is CASIYLGRGEAFF. CDR3 in DNA: TGTGCCAGCATTTACCTTGGAAGGGGTGAAGCTTTCTTT.

The rearrangement links TRBV5-4 to TRBJ1-3, with D tentatively TRBD1 (6 bases). This CDR3 has 15 residues. Trimming cost V 4 bases and J 4 bases, with 15 bases left between them. Germline loops: CDR1 SGHNT, CDR2 YYREEE (reference sequence). CDR3 nucleotides: TGTGCCAGCAGCCTGTTACCAGGGGCAGGAAACACCATATATTTT. This codes for CASSLLPGAGNTIYF. The entire variable domain, with the rest obtained from reference TRBV5-4 and TRBJ1-3, is as follows: ETGVTQSPTHLIKTRGQQVTLRCSSQSGHNTVSWYQQALGQGPQFIFQYYREEENGRGNFPPRFSGLQFPNYSSELNVNALELDDSALYLCASSLLPGAGNTIYFGEGSWLTVV.

This clone was picked up many times. The chain combines TRBV18 with TRBJ2-7; perhaps TRBD1 as D (6 bases). This CDR3 contains 16 residues. V lost 0 bases and J 2 bases, leaving 14 bases between the germline ends. CDR1 and CDR2 from the germline V gene are KGHSH and LQKENI. The CDR3 sequence is CASSPPFTGSPYEQYF. The CDR3 DNA is TGTGCCAGCTCACCACCTTTTACAGGGTCCCCCTACGAGCAGTACTTC.

The genes are TRBV12-5 and TRBJ2-1, with a weak D call TRBD2 (7 bases). CDR1 LGHNT and CDR2 FRNRAP come from the germline V gene. This CDR3 region has 13 residues. With 8 bases removed from V and 8 bases from J, the gap between germline ends came to 16 bases. CDR3: CASRRGPWDEQFF. CDR3 nucleotide sequence: TGTGCTAGTAGGCGGGGGCCGTGGGATGAGCAGTTCTTC.

Details on this clone: This same CDR3 is encoded by further DNA sequences in the sample. The chain joins TRBV5-1 to TRBJ1-1; 10 nucleotides align to TRBD1. V shed 4 bases, J shed 5 bases, and the junction held 5 bases outside the gene matches. The CDR3 runs to 14 residues. Germline V lookup: CDR1 SGHRS, CDR2 YFSETQ. The CDR3 DNA reads TGCGCCAGCAGCCTCGGGACAGGGGAAACTGAAGCTTTCTTT. Protein: CASSLGTGETEAFF.

This clone was seen only once. The chain couples TRBV6-5 to TRBJ2-5, with 10 bases aligning to TRBD1. There are 15 residues in the CDR3. Looked up from germline, CDR1 is MNHEY and CDR2 is SVGAGI. The ends lost 6 bases at V and 4 bases at J; junction bases unmatched: 8. In DNA form, the CDR3 reads TGTGCCAGCAGAGAGGGACAGGGGAGGACAGAGACCCAGTACTTC. Translating it yields CASREGQGRTETQYF.

The CDR3 nucleotides are TGTGCCAGCCAGGGATTCGGTCAGCCCCAGCATTTT. Protein: CASQGFGQPQHF. This rearrangement joins TRBV28 to TRBJ1-5, with D possibly being TRBD1 (5 bases). Germline V gives CDR1 MDHEN, CDR2 SYDVKM. This CDR3 has 12 residues. Deletions cut 8 bases from V and 6 bases from J, with 11 bases between.